This passage covers 21 T cell receptor beta chains from one sample sequenced in a study of cytomegalovirus exposure and HLA in healthy donors. In the PCR, 60 Vbeta and 13 Jbeta primers were used. Clones were read by immunoSEQ multiplex PCR, and TCRdb kept only the in-frame ones, dropping some. The sample yields fewer than 120,000 clones, roughly four fifths seen once. Specimen: PBMCs. The receptors come from a woman under 40 in good health and CMV-seronegative.

In this sample, this clone turned up a few times. The V and J genes are TRBV28 and TRBJ1-2; 9 positions agree with TRBD1. J was trimmed by 4 bases and V by 5 bases; bases with no gene match: 8. Per the germline V gene, CDR1 is MDHEN and CDR2 is SYDVKM. The CDR3 is made up of 15 amino acids. CDR3 in amino acids: CASSRPRQGGYGYTF. The CDR3 DNA follows: TGTGCCAGCAGTAGACCCCGACAGGGGGGCTATGGCTACACCTTC.

The chain has TRBV6-4 and TRBJ2-3; the D is unclear. Trimming left V 0 bases short and J 4 bases short, with 11 bases between. In germline, CDR1 is MRHNA, CDR2 SNTAGT. The CDR3 contains 15 residues. CDR3 protein: CASSDSGGSADTQYF. The CDR3 DNA is TGTGCCAGCAGTGACTCCGGCGGATCCGCAGATACGCAGTATTTT.

This clone was seen a few times. The CDR3 sequence: CASSVGQGPGNTIYF. CDR3 bases: TGTGCCAGCAGCGTAGGACAGGGCCCTGGAAACACCATATATTTT. This chain connects TRBV9 to TRBJ1-3; TRBD1 aligns across 7 bases. The junction had 2 bases not matched to a gene; V was cut back by 0 bases and J by 2 bases. The CDR3 runs 15 residues. Germline assignment: CDR1 SGDLS and CDR2 YYNGEE.

This clone showed up just once. The CDR3 DNA sequence: TGTGCCAGCAGCCACCTAGCGGGGGGACTAGATACGCAGTATTTT. Protein: CASSHLAGGLDTQYF. The chain links TRBV7-2 to TRBJ2-3; 11 bases fit TRBD2. The CDR3 is made up of 15 amino acids. Germline CDR1 reads SGHTA; CDR2 reads FQGNSA. V was pared by 5 bases and J by 5 bases, with 6 bases of the junction left unmatched.

The chain joins TRBV7-8 to TRBJ1-5; D is undetermined. The CDR3 has 15 amino acids. CDR1 and CDR2 (germline): SGHVS, FQNEAQ. Trimming removed 6 bases from V and 0 bases from J, with 12 bases in between. The CDR3 DNA is TGTGCCAGCAGTCCGTTGGCTGGTAGCAATCAGCCCCAGCATTTT. This codes for CASSPLAGSNQPQHF.

The chain couples TRBV5-1 to TRBJ1-2; D is undetermined. Germline values: CDR1 SGHRS, CDR2 YFSETQ. CDR3 length: 14 residues. V lost 4 bases and J 0 bases, leaving 10 bases between the germline ends. The CDR3 reads CASSVGVPNYGYTF. DNA for the CDR3: TGCGCCAGCAGCGTCGGGGTTCCTAACTATGGCTACACCTTC.

V is TRBV5-1 and J is TRBJ1-1; a weak D match, TRBD1 (5 bases). The CDR3 sequence is 18 residues long. CDR1 and CDR2 from the germline V gene are SGHRS and YFSETQ. V lost 3 bases and J lost 4, with 25 bases in between. For the CDR3, the DNA is TGCGCCAGCAGCTCGGGAATTGGGACGGGAGGGCTGGCCACTGAAGCTTTCTTT. It codes for CASSSGIGTGGLATEAFF. The entire variable domain, with the rest obtained from reference TRBV5-1 and TRBJ1-1, is as follows: KAGVTQTPRYLIKTRGQQVTLSCSPISGHRSVSWYQQTPGQGLQFLFEYFSETQRNKGNFPGRFSGRQFSNSRSEMNVSTLELGDSALYLCASSSGIGTGGLATEAFFGQGTRLTVV.

Remarks on this clone: This sample also contains other DNA sequences that code for the same CDR3. This chain uses TRBV5-4 with TRBJ2-1; 9 bases are shared with TRBD2. Losses at the gene ends were 4 bases for V and 3 bases for J; bases not matched to a gene: 8. This CDR3 contains 16 residues. In germline, CDR1 is SGHNT, CDR2 YYREEE (reference sequence). The CDR3 sequence is CASSGIAGAFYNEQFF. CDR3 DNA sequence: TGTGCCAGCAGCGGGATAGCGGGAGCCTTCTACAATGAGCAGTTCTTC. The entire variable domain, with the rest obtained from reference TRBV5-4 and TRBJ2-1, is as follows: ETGVTQSPTHLIKTRGQQVTLRCSSQSGHNTVSWYQQALGQGPQFIFQYYREEENGRGNFPPRFSGLQFPNYSSELNVNALELDDSALYLCASSGIAGAFYNEQFFGPGTRLTVL.

This chain uses TRBV4-2 with TRBJ2-1; no reliable D call. Germline lookup yields CDR1 LGHNA and CDR2 YNFKEQ. Trimming took off 1 base at V and 4 bases at J, with 11 bases between the two ends. The CDR3 extends over 15 amino acids. The CDR3 region has the DNA TGTGCCAGCAGCCAAGTCCGCGGTACGTACAATGAGCAGTTCTTC. It is translated as CASSQVRGTYNEQFF.

This clone was detected only a few times. J is TRBJ1-2 and V is TRBV4-3, with D possibly being TRBD1 (5 bases). The V gene lost 0 bases and the J gene lost 4 bases, with 9 bases spanning the gap. CDR1 is LGHNA, CDR2 YSLEER, per germline. This CDR3 has 14 amino acids. This CDR3 reads CASSQDDSIYGYTF. As DNA, the CDR3 is TGCGCCAGCAGCCAAGATGACAGTATCTATGGCTACACCTTC.

The chain links TRBV6-5 to TRBJ1-1; 9 bases line up with TRBD1. Losses at the gene ends were 8 bases for V and 8 bases for J; bases not matched to a gene: 15. The CDR3 is 15 residues long. Germline CDR1 MNHEY, CDR2 SVGAGI. As DNA, the CDR3 is TGTGCCAGCCGTCCTACCGGGACAGGGAGTGTCGAAGCTTTCTTT. Protein sequence: CASRPTGTGSVEAFF.

The chain is built from TRBV27 and TRBJ2-2; D possibly corresponds to TRBD1 (5 bases). The CDR3 sequence is 13 residues long. Germline V gene data show CDR1 as MNHEY and CDR2 as SMNVEV (reference sequence). The V end was cut by 4 bases, the J end by 9 bases, with 12 bases between. This CDR3 reads CASSYQGFRELFF. CDR3 coding DNA: TGTGCCAGCAGTTACCAGGGTTTCCGGGAGCTGTTTTTT.

This clone was counted only a few times. Given the absence of the conserved phenylalanine or tryptophan at the CDR3 end, a read error is likely. The chain joins TRBV7-8 to TRBJ2-6; a weak D match, TRBD1 (5 bases). Between the trimmed V and J ends, which lost 5 bases and 0 bases, there was a span of 11 bases. This CDR3 has 16 residues. Germline V gene sequence: CDR1 SGHVS, CDR2 FQNEAQ. The CDR3 reads CASSHPTDSGANVLTV. The DNA for the CDR3 is TGTGCCAGCAGCCACCCGACAGACTCTGGGGCCAACGTCCTGACTGTC.

The chain recombines TRBV4-3 with TRBJ2-3, with D possibly matching TRBD2 (6 bases). Between the trimmed V and J ends, which lost 4 bases and 14 bases, there was a span of 19 bases. The CDR3 covers 13 residues. Per the germline V gene, CDR1 is LGHNA and CDR2 is YSLEER. CDR3 region: CASSPRLDLEVYF. The CDR3 DNA reads TGCGCCAGCAGCCCTCGACTAGACCTAGAGGTGTATTTT.

The chain has TRBV9 and TRBJ1-6; perhaps TRBD1 as D (5 bases). Germline loops: CDR1 SGDLS, CDR2 YYNGEE. Between the trimmed V and J ends, which lost 2 bases and 0 bases, there was a span of 12 bases. The CDR3 spans 17 residues. The CDR3 here is CASSVLEGSSYNSPLHF. The CDR3 coding sequence is TGTGCCAGCAGCGTTTTGGAGGGGAGCTCCTATAATTCACCCCTCCACTTT.

This clone has more than one count but fewer than ten. V gene TRBV30 combines with J gene TRBJ1-3; D may be TRBD1 (6 bases). The CDR3 has 17 amino acids. With 0 bases removed from V and 0 bases from J, the gap between germline ends came to 15 bases. The germline CDR1 and CDR2 sequences are GTSNPN and SVGIG (reference sequence). CDR3 sequence reads: CAWSVQMDSGSGNTIYF. The CDR3, as DNA: TGTGCCTGGAGTGTTCAAATGGACAGTGGCTCTGGAAACACCATATATTTT.

This clone is a singleton in its sample. The rearrangement uses TRBV25-1 and TRBJ1-4, with D perhaps TRBD1 (6 bases). Germline V gene lookup returns CDR1 MGHDK and CDR2 SYGVNS. V lost 5 bases and J lost 11, with 18 bases in between. This CDR3 is 14 amino acids long. The CDR3 is CASSQGGVYGKLFF. The CDR3 DNA reads TGTGCCAGCAGTCAAGGGGGAGTGTATGGCAAACTGTTTTTT.

This clone is a singleton in its sample. The CDR3 here is CAISEFLDSNNEQFF. The CDR3 nucleotides read TGTGCCATCAGTGAATTTCTGGACAGCAACAATGAGCAGTTCTTC. The rearrangement joins TRBV10-3 to TRBJ2-1, with TRBD1 as a possible D gene (6 bases). The CDR3 is made up of 15 amino acids. Trimming stripped 3 bases from V and 5 bases from J, with 14 bases between. Germline V gene lookup returns CDR1 ENHRY and CDR2 SYGVKD.

The chain recombines TRBV5-1 with TRBJ1-6; 8 bases are shared with TRBD1. Germline V gene lookup returns CDR1 SGHRS and CDR2 YFSETQ. This CDR3 has 14 residues. V lost 0 bases, J lost 13 bases, and 6 bases stayed unmatched. CDR3 DNA sequence: TGCGCCAGCAGCTTGGGGCAGGGGGCTATCCCCCTCCACTTT. It specifies CASSLGQGAIPLHF.

The gene calls are TRBV5-1 and TRBJ2-7; 8 positions match TRBD1. Losses at the gene ends were 3 bases for V and 4 bases for J; bases not matched to a gene: 6. CDR3 length: 14 residues. CDR1 SGHRS and CDR2 YFSETQ come from the germline V gene. As DNA, the CDR3 is TGCGCCAGCAGCTACCGGACAGGGACATACGAGCAGTACTTC. Amino acids: CASSYRTGTYEQYF.

This rearrangement joins TRBV25-1 to TRBJ1-6; 8 bases line up with TRBD1. There are 13 residues in the CDR3. Germline loops: CDR1 MGHDK, CDR2 SYGVNS. Trimming cost V 6 bases and J 11 bases; bases outside gene matches: 6. CDR3 in amino acids: CASRDRDMAPLHF. DNA of the CDR3: TGTGCCAGCAGGGACAGGGATATGGCACCCCTCCACTTT.